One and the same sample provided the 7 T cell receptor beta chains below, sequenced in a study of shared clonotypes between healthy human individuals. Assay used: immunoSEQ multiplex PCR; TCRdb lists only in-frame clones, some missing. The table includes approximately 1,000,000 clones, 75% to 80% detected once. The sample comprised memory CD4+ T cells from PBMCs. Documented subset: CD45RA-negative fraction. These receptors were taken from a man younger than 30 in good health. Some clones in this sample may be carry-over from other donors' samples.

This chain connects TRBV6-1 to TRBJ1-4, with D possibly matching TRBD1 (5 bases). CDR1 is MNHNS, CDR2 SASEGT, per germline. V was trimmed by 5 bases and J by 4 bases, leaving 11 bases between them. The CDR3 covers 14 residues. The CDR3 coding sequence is TGTGCCAGCAGTAGGGGCGTTAGTAATGAAAAACTGTTTTTT. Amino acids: CASSRGVSNEKLFF.

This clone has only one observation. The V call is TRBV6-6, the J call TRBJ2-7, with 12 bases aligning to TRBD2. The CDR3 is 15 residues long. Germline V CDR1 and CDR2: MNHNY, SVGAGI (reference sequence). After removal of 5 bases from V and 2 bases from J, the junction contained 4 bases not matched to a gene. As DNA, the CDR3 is TGTGCCAGCAGTGGAGGACTAGCGGGAACCTACGAGCAGTACTTC. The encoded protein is CASSGGLAGTYEQYF.

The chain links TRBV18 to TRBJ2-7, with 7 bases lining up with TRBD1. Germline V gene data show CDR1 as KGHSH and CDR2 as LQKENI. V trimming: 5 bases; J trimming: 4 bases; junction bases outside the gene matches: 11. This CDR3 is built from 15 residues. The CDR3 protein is CASSTSDTGVYEQYF. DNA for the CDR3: TGTGCCAGCTCAACCTCAGACACAGGGGTGTACGAGCAGTACTTC.

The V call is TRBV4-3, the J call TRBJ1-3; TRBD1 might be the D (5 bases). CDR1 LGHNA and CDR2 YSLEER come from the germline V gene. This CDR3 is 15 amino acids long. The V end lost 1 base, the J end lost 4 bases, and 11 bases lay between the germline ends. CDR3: CASSQGVPGGNTIYF. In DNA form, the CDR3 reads TGCGCCAGCAGCCAAGGGGTCCCAGGGGGAAACACCATATATTTT.

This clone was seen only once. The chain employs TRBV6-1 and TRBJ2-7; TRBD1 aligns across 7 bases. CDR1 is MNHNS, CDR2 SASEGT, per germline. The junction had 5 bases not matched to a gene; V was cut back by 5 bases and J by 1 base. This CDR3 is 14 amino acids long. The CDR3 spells CASSLRTGSYEQYF. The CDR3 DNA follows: TGTGCCAGCAGTCTCCGGACAGGATCCTACGAGCAGTACTTC.

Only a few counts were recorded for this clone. The CDR3 nucleotides are TGCGCCAGCAGCCCTACTGCAGGGATCGACCAGCCCCAGCATTTT. Its protein is CASSPTAGIDQPQHF. This sequence joins TRBV5-1 and TRBJ1-5, with D maybe TRBD1 (5 bases). V was clipped by 4 bases and J by 7 bases, with 18 bases between them. The CDR3 length is 15 residues. The germline V gene encodes CDR1 SGHRS and CDR2 YFSETQ.

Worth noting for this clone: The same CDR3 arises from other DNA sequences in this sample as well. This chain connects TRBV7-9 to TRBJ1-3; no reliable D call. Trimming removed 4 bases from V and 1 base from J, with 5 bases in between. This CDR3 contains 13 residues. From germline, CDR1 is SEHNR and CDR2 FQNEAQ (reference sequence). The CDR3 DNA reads TGTGCCAGCAGCTCCGATTCTGGAAACACCATATATTTT. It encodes CASSSDSGNTIYF.